This passage covers 2 T cell receptor beta chains from one sample sequenced in a study of shared clonotypes between healthy human individuals (dated by TCRdb to 2020 to 2022). Libraries were prepared through the immunoSEQ multiplex PCR assay. TCRdb obtained this table from immuneACCESS and retained in-frame rearrangements with V and J assigned. These tables miss some clones; where compared with another copy, unresolved V genes account for less than half of the shortfall, and the remainder is unexplained. Across this sample there are fewer than 1.4 million clones, with around 78% seen only once. 0.6% to 0.75% of the sample is in the top ten clones. The sequencing input was memory CD4+ T cells from PBMCs. Sample cell subset or site, as interpreted from the label and publication: CD45RA-negative fraction. The receptors come from a man aged 18 to 29 in good health. Some clones in this sample may be carry-over from other donors' samples.

The chain carries TRBV5-1 and TRBJ1-1, with D unclear. Between the trimmed V and J ends, which lost 1 base and 1 base, there was a span of 8 bases. CDR1 and CDR2 from the germline V gene are SGHRS and YFSETQ. The CDR3 covers 14 residues. CDR3 DNA: TGCGCCAGCAGCTTGACACCCTCGAACACTGAAGCTTTCTTT. The encoded protein is CASSLTPSNTEAFF.

V and J are TRBV19 and TRBJ1-1; D unclear. The germline V gene has CDR1 LNHDA and CDR2 SQIVND (reference sequence). The CDR3 is made up of 13 amino acids. V was shortened by 5 bases and J by 0 bases, with 7 bases between the two germline ends. CDR3 sequence reads: CASSSRMNTEAFF. CDR3 coding DNA: TGTGCCAGTAGTTCTCGAATGAACACTGAAGCTTTCTTT.